This TCR beta chain was obtained from a study of CD8+CD57+ T cells in acquired aplastic anemia (dated by TCRdb to between 2018 and 2020). Study-level background: Extracted DNA from sorted CD4+ and CD8+ cells averaged around 3.5 ug, ranging from about 0.17 to 27.4 ug. For healthy donor samples, the average read count was around 9.8 million for CD4+ cells and approximately 12 million for CD8+ cells. Study-level results and caveats: Between patients and healthy controls, no significant difference in CD8+ Simpson's diversity was found (P=0.060). Approximately 31 CD8+ CDR3 sequences were found in both patients and controls but appeared to be highly expressed in patients and within the immunodominant clones of the patients.

From the germline V gene, CDR1 is ENHRY and CDR2 is SYGVKD. V is reduced by 11 bases and J by 0 bases, leaving a spacing of 18 bases between them. From its cysteine to its phenylalanine, the CDR3 spans 15 amino acids. The sequence is cut down to CDR3 DNA, 45 bases in frame from base 1. This clonotype was recorded many times. The clone's antigen remains unknown. There are no base qualities to consult, and no much larger clone falls within one base. TCR repertoires of sorted CD4+ and CD8+ blood T cells from severe aplastic anemia patients and healthy subjects were deep-sequenced in the study. Ficoll-Paque density gradient centrifugation was used to isolate peripheral blood mononuclear cells. Before DNA was extracted, CD4+ and CD8+ T cells were sorted using either FACS or magnetic beads. TCR beta VDJ combination and CDR3 sequence profiling used genomic DNA as the template. TCR repertoire sequencing was run on an Illumina HiSeq 2000. In the paper's pipeline: TRBV/TRBJ rearrangement plots, CDR3 size and DJ length profiles, and Simpson's diversity index were used to assess repertoires. Whichever DNA sequence was most abundant in the deep sequencing data was defined as the immunodominant clone. CDR3 amino acid sequences were checked for sharing between subjects and were compared against published repertoires and the VDJdb database. TCRdb trimmed the raw reads at Q25, called clones with MiXCR and kept productive beta chains. Each CDR3 protein appears once, grouped with its most common genes and DNA. These V and J calls are TCRdb output, not the study's own analysis. This sample lists some 190,000 distinct CDR3 sequences; 35% to 50% were detected once. The top ten hold 2.5% to 3.5% of the sample.

Sequenced material: sorted CD4+, CD8+, or CD8+CD57+ T cells (not recorded which) from PBMCs. This clonotype was obtained from a human donor in good health. Recombination connected TRBV10-3 to TRBJ2-3; the D gene is perhaps TRBD2, from 5 matching bases. The sequence in DNA is TGTGCCTCCCGGGCCGCGGGCGGTAGCACAGATACGCAGTATTTT. Translated, it reads CASRAAGGSTDTQYF.